Listed here are 23 T cell receptor beta chains from one sample, sequenced in a study of high-grade serous ovarian cancer treatment subgroups. Tumor tissue was taken before any definitive surgery or chemotherapy was given. Repertoires were generated with immunoSEQ multiplex PCR, while TCRdb's copy carries only in-frame clones and drops some. The sample holds about 30,000 clones, roughly four fifths seen once. What was sequenced was tumor tissue. These receptor sequences come from a human donor with high-grade serous ovarian cancer.

The rearrangement links TRBV5-1 to TRBJ2-2; 11 bases are a match to TRBD1. This CDR3 has 16 residues. Trimming at V came to 6 bases and at J to 4 bases, leaving 8 bases not matched to a gene. Germline CDR1 reads SGHRS; CDR2 reads YFSETQ. CDR3 residues: CASKKIGTGGTGELFF. CDR3 DNA sequence: TGCGCCAGCAAAAAGATCGGGACAGGGGGCACCGGGGAGCTGTTTTTT.

This chain links TRBV10-1 with TRBJ1-6; no reliable D call. The CDR3 is 13 amino acids. The ends were cut back, 4 bases at V and 7 bases at J, with 8 bases in the middle. Germline CDR1 reads WNHNN; CDR2 reads SYGVQD (reference sequence). CDR3 in DNA: TGCGCCAGCAGTGCAACTCCCAATTCACCCCTCCACTTT. It encodes CASSATPNSPLHF.

This clone showed up just once. The rearrangement uses TRBV2 and TRBJ1-1; the match to TRBD1 covers 8 bases. V lost 11 bases to trimming and J lost 7 bases; unmatched junction nucleotides: 6. Per germline, CDR1 SNHLY and CDR2 FYNNEI. The length of the CDR3 is 11 residues. DNA for the CDR3: TGTGCCGTCAGGGGGCAAGGTGAAGCTTTCTTT. As protein: CAVRGQGEAFF.

This rearrangement joins TRBV5-1 to TRBJ2-2, with 9 positions matching TRBD1. In germline, CDR1 is SGHRS, CDR2 YFSETQ. V was pared by 4 bases and J by 3 bases, with 4 bases of the junction left unmatched. This CDR3 region has 15 residues. CDR3 nucleotides: TGCGCCAGCAGCCCCGGACAGGGGTACACCGGGGAGCTGTTTTTT. Its protein is CASSPGQGYTGELFF. The full variable domain, in which reference TRBV5-1 and TRBJ2-2 provide the parts outside the CDR3, is KAGVTQTPRYLIKTRGQQVTLSCSPISGHRSVSWYQQTPGQGLQFLFEYFSETQRNKGNFPGRFSGRQFSNSRSEMNVSTLELGDSALYLCASSPGQGYTGELFFGEGSRLTVL.

The CDR3 DNA is TGCGCCAGCAGCTTTGTGGAGATCCCCTACGAGCAGTACTTC. Translated, it gives CASSFVEIPYEQYF. This chain joins TRBV5-1 and TRBJ2-7; D ambiguous. Trimming took off 2 bases at V and 2 bases at J, with 11 bases between the two ends. Germline V gene sequence: CDR1 SGHRS, CDR2 YFSETQ. The CDR3 loop spans 14 amino acids.

The J gene is TRBJ2-7, the V gene TRBV10-3; 8 positions match TRBD2. Germline V gene sequence: CDR1 ENHRY, CDR2 SYGVKD. There are 20 residues in the CDR3. The V segment lost 0 bases and the J segment 7 bases; nucleotides outside the gene matches: 23. The CDR3 is CAISESGSEALGQIAGEQYF. The CDR3 coding sequence is TGTGCCATCAGTGAGTCCGGATCCGAAGCGTTAGGACAGATAGCGGGGGAGCAGTACTTC.

This clone turned up a few times. One end of the junction fails to match germline, which may point to a read error. This chain uses TRBV29-1 with TRBJ2-5; D ambiguous. The CDR3 extends over 11 amino acids. CDR1 and CDR2 from the germline V gene are SQVTM and ANQGSEA. CDR3 in DNA: TGCAGCGTTGAAGATCAAGGGACCCAGTACTTC. Translation: CSVEDQGTQYF. The entire variable domain, with the rest obtained from reference TRBV29-1 and TRBJ2-5, is as follows: SAVISQKPSRDICQRGTSLTIQCQVDSQVTMMFWYRQQPGQSLTLIATANQGSEATYESGFVIDKFPISRPNLTFSTLTVSNMSPEDSSIYLCSVEDQGTQYFGPGTRLLVL.

The chain recombines TRBV30 with TRBJ2-5; unclear D gene. Germline V gives CDR1 GTSNPN, CDR2 SVGIG (reference sequence). V was trimmed by 6 bases and J by 5 bases, leaving 16 bases between them. This CDR3 spans 13 amino acids. In nucleotides, the CDR3 is TGTGCCTGCACCCTTTACGGTTGGGAGACCCAGTACTTC. Translating it yields CACTLYGWETQYF.

A single count supports this clone. The J gene is TRBJ2-7, the V gene TRBV7-9; 13 bases match TRBD2. CDR3 length equals 16 residues. The V and J ends lost 8 bases and 4 bases, in that order; junction bases with no gene match: 11. Per the germline V gene, CDR1 is SEHNR and CDR2 is FQNEAQ (reference sequence). CDR3 nucleotides: TGTGCCAGCTCTGGACTAGCGGGAGTGGGGGAATACGAGCAGTACTTC. This sequence encodes CASSGLAGVGEYEQYF.

The chain combines TRBV7-9 with TRBJ2-7; the match to TRBD1 covers 9 bases. In germline, CDR1 is SEHNR, CDR2 FQNEAQ (reference sequence). V lost 5 bases, J lost 5 bases, and 10 bases stayed unmatched. The CDR3 totals 15 residues. The CDR3 DNA sequence: TGTGCCAGCAGCCGGCAAGACAGGGGGGGTGACGAGCAGTACTTC. Translation gives CASSRQDRGGDEQYF. Supplemented by reference TRBV7-9 and TRBJ2-7, the full variable domain reads DTGVSQNPRHKITKRGQNVTFRCDPISEHNRLYWYRQTLGQGPEFLTYFQNEAQLEKSRLLSDRFSAERPKGSFSTLEIQRTEQGDSAMYLCASSRQDRGGDEQYFGPGTRLTVT.

V is TRBV6-1 and J is TRBJ1-2; maybe TRBD1 (5 bases). Trimming took 6 bases from V and 6 from J, leaving 14 bases between them. Germline V lookup: CDR1 MNHNS, CDR2 SASEGT. CDR3 size: 13 residues. The CDR3 protein is CASRRAGIDGYTF. The CDR3 DNA follows: TGTGCCAGCAGGCGGGCAGGGATCGATGGCTACACCTTC.

The chain is built from TRBV2 and TRBJ2-6, with D unresolved. Trimming shortened V by 5 bases and J by 1 base, and 9 bases separated the two germline ends. The CDR3 totals 15 residues. Germline V gene lookup returns CDR1 SNHLY and CDR2 FYNNEI. This CDR3 is CASSKSKSGANVLTF. In nucleotides, the CDR3 is TGTGCCAGCAGTAAATCGAAATCTGGGGCCAACGTCCTGACTTTC.

This clone was recorded a few times. The V and J genes are TRBV4-2 and TRBJ2-3; D call uncertain. The germline V gene has CDR1 LGHNA and CDR2 YNFKEQ. The CDR3 loop spans 15 amino acids. The ends were cut back, 0 bases at V and 3 bases at J, with 10 bases in the middle. In DNA, the CDR3 is TGTGCCAGCAGCCAAGATCTCGAGGCTACAGATACGCAGTATTTT. It specifies CASSQDLEATDTQYF.

The rearrangement links TRBV10-2 to TRBJ2-7; D remains ambiguous. The CDR3 covers 15 residues. Trimming stripped 6 bases from V and 4 bases from J, with 19 bases between. The germline gives CDR1 WSHSY, CDR2 SAAADI. In DNA form, the CDR3 reads TGCGCCAGCAGCCCTGACGGGCAAGGTTTTTACGAGCAGTACTTC. It encodes CASSPDGQGFYEQYF.

The V gene is TRBV10-2, the J gene TRBJ2-1; tentative D call: TRBD2 (5 bases). The CDR3 is 15 amino acids. V was cut by 7 bases and J by 0 bases, with 13 bases left in between. Germline loops: CDR1 WSHSY, CDR2 SAAADI. For the CDR3, the DNA is TGCGCCAGCACCGGTTTCGGGATCTCCTACAATGAGCAGTTCTTC. Protein: CASTGFGISYNEQFF.

The V gene is TRBV25-1, the J gene TRBJ2-1; 8 nucleotides line up with TRBD2. With V trimmed by 8 bases and J by 7 bases, 16 bases remained unmatched. This CDR3 has 16 residues. Germline CDR1 is MGHDK and CDR2 is SYGVNS. CDR3 DNA sequence: TGTGCCAGCTCAGACCCGGGGACTAGATCTACGAATGAGCAGTTCTTC. Translated, it gives CASSDPGTRSTNEQFF.

V and J are TRBV11-2 and TRBJ2-7; 11 bases fit TRBD1. The CDR3 contains 14 residues. Germline lookup yields CDR1 SGHAT and CDR2 FQNNGV. J gave up 4 bases and V 5 bases, and 4 bases lay outside the gene matches. The CDR3 sequence: CASSGDRGSYEQYF. The DNA for the CDR3 is TGTGCCAGCAGCGGGGACAGGGGGTCTTACGAGCAGTACTTC.

The rearrangement uses TRBV5-5 and TRBJ2-7; TRBD1 aligns across 8 bases. CDR1 is SGHKS and CDR2 is YYEKEE in the germline V gene (reference sequence). The CDR3 runs to 14 residues. J lost 5 bases, V lost 3 bases, and 7 bases had no gene match. The CDR3 sequence: CASSSGTGGDEQYF. DNA of the CDR3: TGTGCCAGCAGCTCCGGGACAGGCGGCGACGAGCAGTACTTC.

This clone came up once. The genes are TRBV5-1 and TRBJ2-3; 8 nucleotides agree with TRBD2. The V and J ends lost 4 bases and 3 bases, in that order; junction bases with no gene match: 13. CDR3 size: 17 residues. Germline V lookup: CDR1 SGHRS, CDR2 YFSETQ. CDR3 DNA: TGCGCCAGCAGCATCGGGCGGACTAGCATAGGGACAGATACGCAGTATTTT. Translated, it gives CASSIGRTSIGTDTQYF.

The J gene is TRBJ2-7, the V gene TRBV6-1; D unresolved. V gave up 0 bases and J gave up 4 bases, with 16 bases separating them. Germline-derived CDR1 and CDR2 are MNHNS and SASEGT. This CDR3 spans 16 amino acids. The DNA of the CDR3 is TGTGCCAGCAGTGAAGCTATGCCAAACTCAGGATACGAGCAGTACTTC. Encoded protein: CASSEAMPNSGYEQYF.

The V call is TRBV10-3, the J call TRBJ1-1; maybe TRBD1 (5 bases). The V gene lost 10 bases and the J gene lost 3 bases, with 18 bases spanning the gap. CDR3 length: 14 residues. The germline V gene has CDR1 ENHRY and CDR2 SYGVKD. The CDR3 loop is CATDGGRGDTEAFF. The CDR3 nucleotides are TGTGCCACCGACGGGGGGAGAGGGGACACTGAAGCTTTCTTT.

The chain links TRBV23-1 to TRBJ2-2; 9 bases fit TRBD1. TRBV23-1 is assigned to the ORF class and has an uncertain function. Losses at the gene ends were 0 bases for V and 5 bases for J; bases not matched to a gene: 1. This CDR3 region has 15 residues. The CDR3 here is CASSQSDRGTGELFF. CDR3 in DNA: TGCGCCAGCAGTCAATCGGACAGGGGAACCGGGGAGCTGTTTTTT.

This clone was detected only a few times. The chain joins TRBV5-1 to TRBJ1-1; weak D call: TRBD1 (6 bases). This CDR3 comprises 14 residues. The V gene lost 2 bases and the J gene lost 1 base, with 9 bases spanning the gap. Germline V gene lookup returns CDR1 SGHRS and CDR2 YFSETQ. CDR3: CASSLLQGNTEAFF. In DNA form, the CDR3 reads TGCGCCAGCAGCTTACTACAGGGGAACACTGAAGCTTTCTTT.